This TCR beta chain came from a study of memory CD4+ T cells and cytomegalovirus serostatus. Single viable CD3+CD4+CD8-CD45RO+ cells were sorted as the memory CD4+ T cells. This CDR3 has 13 amino acids. With 6 bases clipped from V and 4 bases from J, the junction kept 8 bases outside the gene matches. Looked up from germline, CDR1 is SQVTM and CDR2 is ANQGSEA. This clone has more than one count but fewer than ten. The table came from immunoSEQ multiplex PCR; TCRdb's copy has only in-frame clones and leaves some out. Among about 80,000 clones listed, approximately 80% were seen once. This chain connects TRBV29-1 to TRBJ1-2; 7 bases match TRBD1. The TCR was taken from an adult in good health and CMV-seronegative. Material: memory CD4+ T cells from blood. CDR3 coding DNA: TGCAGCGTGACCCGGGACAGAGGCTATGGCTACACCTTC. Its translation: CSVTRDRGYGYTF.